Listed below are T cell receptor beta chains from one sample, sequenced in a study of blood T cell repertoires in COVID-19. TCRdb's table, derived via immunoSEQ multiplex PCR, lists solely in-frame clones and lacks some. The table lists under 200,000 clones, about 80% of them singletons. The sample was PBMCs or T cells enriched from blood (not recorded which). All receptors derive from a man in his fifties who had recovered from COVID-19. CDR3s include the opening cysteine and the closing phenylalanine or tryptophan. The D gene is left open where the match is weak. Clone size is given for some rows only: seen once, a few or many times, or a class if the clone is expanded.

D gene: NA
clone size: NA
J gene: TRBJ2-3
V gene: TRBV13
CDR3 DNA: TGTGCCAGCAGCTCGCCCGGGACACCAAGCACAGATACGCAGTATTTT
CDR3 protein: CASSSPGTPSTDTQYF

D gene: NA
clone size: NA
J gene: TRBJ2-3
V gene: TRBV7-6
CDR3 DNA: TGTGCCAGCGCTGTCAGCGGCACCACAGATACGCAGTATTTT
CDR3 protein: CASAVSGTTDTQYF

D gene: NA
clone size: NA
J gene: TRBJ2-5
V gene: TRBV11-3
CDR3 DNA: TGTGCCAGCAGCTTGGGGCGGGGAAGGGGCGCGAGGGAGACCCAGTACTTC
CDR3 protein: CASSLGRGRGARETQYF

D gene: NA
clone size: NA
J gene: TRBJ1-5
V gene: TRBV28
CDR3 DNA: TGTGCCAGCAGTTTAACCTCATTGAGGGCCCGCAATCAGCCCCAGCATTTT
CDR3 protein: CASSLTSLRARNQPQHF

D gene: NA
clone size: once
J gene: TRBJ1-1
V gene: TRBV5-1
CDR3 DNA: TGCGCCAGCAGCTTGGTGACAGGTCGGTACACTGAAGCTTTCTTT
CDR3 protein: CASSLVTGRYTEAFF

D gene: TRBD1
clone size: NA
J gene: TRBJ1-2
V gene: TRBV5-4
CDR3 DNA: TGTGCCAGCAGCATACAGGGGGGGATCCCCTATGGCTACACCTTC
CDR3 protein: CASSIQGGIPYGYTF

D gene: TRBD1
clone size: NA
J gene: TRBJ2-3
V gene: TRBV5-1
CDR3 DNA: TGCGCCAGCAGCTTGGTGGGCAGACAGGGGGCCGGTACGCAGTATTTT
CDR3 protein: CASSLVGRQGAGTQYF

D gene: TRBD2
clone size: NA
J gene: TRBJ2-1
V gene: TRBV7-9
CDR3 DNA: TGTGCCAGCAGCTCCATACCTAGCGGTAGCTCCTACAATGAGCAGTTCTTC
CDR3 protein: CASSSIPSGSSYNEQFF

D gene: TRBD1
clone size: NA
J gene: TRBJ1-2
V gene: TRBV14
CDR3 DNA: TGTGCCAGCACAGGGGGCCGTGGCTACACCTTC
CDR3 protein: CASTGGRGYTF

D gene: NA
clone size: few
J gene: TRBJ1-3
V gene: TRBV5-5
CDR3 DNA: TGTGCCAGCAGCTTATTTCAGGGCTCATTCTCTGGAAACACCATATATTTT
CDR3 protein: CASSLFQGSFSGNTIYF

D gene: TRBD1
clone size: NA
J gene: TRBJ2-1
V gene: TRBV29-1
CDR3 DNA: TGCAGCGTTGATGCCGGGACAGGCGCCTACAATGAGCAGTTCTTC
CDR3 protein: CSVDAGTGAYNEQFF

D gene: TRBD2
clone size: NA
J gene: TRBJ2-7
V gene: TRBV10-2
CDR3 DNA: TGCGCCAGCATCGAAGCGGGAGTCCCCTACGAGCAGTACTTC
CDR3 protein: CASIEAGVPYEQYF

D gene: NA
clone size: NA
J gene: TRBJ1-2
V gene: TRBV11-2
CDR3 DNA: TGTGCCAGCAGCTTAGATCCAGGCGATGGCTACACCTTC
CDR3 protein: CASSLDPGDGYTF

D gene: NA
clone size: few
J gene: TRBJ1-5
V gene: TRBV28
CDR3 DNA: TGTGCCAGCAGTGTACAGGGACAGCCCCAGCATTTT
CDR3 protein: CASSVQGQPQHF

D gene: NA
clone size: NA
J gene: TRBJ2-7
V gene: TRBV28
CDR3 DNA: TGTGCCAGCACTCCGGGGGGCAAGGCCTACGAGCAGTACTTC
CDR3 protein: CASTPGGKAYEQYF